The clone carrying this T cell receptor (beta chain) was seen many times. Antigen specificity is unknown. TCRdb reprocessed the RT-PCR reads with MiXCR, giving one entry per CDR3 protein. The top ten hold roughly 11% of the sample, which has around 200,000 distinct CDR3 sequences, around 8.8% seen once. Germline V CDR1 and CDR2: MNHEY, SMNVEV (reference sequence). The V segment lost 5 bases and the J segment 7 bases; nucleotides outside the gene matches: 11. This CDR3 contains 15 residues. The sample originates from a study of response to subunit inactivated influenza vaccine. The study's findings and limits: A suggestion made by the authors is that each seasonal influenza vaccination recruits few new T cells.

The sequence derives from a man aged 50 or older who received an inactivated influenza vaccine. The specimen was non-naive T cells sorted from PBMCs, collected on the day of vaccination. J is TRBJ2-1 and V is TRBV27; 7 bases match TRBD2. CDR3 nucleotide sequence: TGTGCCAGCAGTCCCCTGGTGGGGGGGTATAATGAGCAGTTCTTC. It encodes CASSPLVGGYNEQFF.